A selection of T cell receptor beta chains follows, all from one sample in a study of a mutant IDH1 vaccine in newly diagnosed glioma. Here immunoSEQ multiplex PCR was the method, and the copy in TCRdb shows in-frame clones only, minus some. The table lists about 69,000 clones, around 87% of them singletons. For these receptors, no antigen is known. The material sequenced was PBMCs, taken from a glioma patient whose treatment included an IDH1 peptide vaccine. The receptors were sampled from a young man with glioma. Each CDR3 is given with its conserved first and last residue. The order of the fields is clone size, J gene, V gene, D gene, CDR3 protein, CDR3 DNA. D genes are given only for firm matches. Rows give clone size only sometimes, using once, few, many, or a class for an expanded clone.

abundance: .
j_gene: TRBJ2-1
v_gene: TRBV4-1
d_gene: TRBD2
CDR3aa: CASSWTSGPWSSYNEQFF
CDR3nt: TGCGCCAGCAGCTGGACTAGCGGGCCCTGGAGCTCCTACAATGAGCAGTTCTTC

abundance: few
j_gene: TRBJ2-1
v_gene: TRBV7-9
d_gene: .
CDR3aa: CASSLALGAGDEQFF
CDR3nt: TGTGCCAGCAGCTTAGCGCTGGGGGCGGGAGATGAGCAGTTCTTC

abundance: .
j_gene: TRBJ1-1
v_gene: TRBV27
d_gene: TRBD1
CDR3aa: CASSLETGLRAEAFF
CDR3nt: TGTGCCAGCAGTTTAGAGACAGGGTTAAGAGCTGAAGCTTTCTTT

abundance: .
j_gene: TRBJ1-1
v_gene: TRBV30
d_gene: .
CDR3aa: CAWSVSGWSTEAFF
CDR3nt: TGTGCCTGGAGTGTTTCAGGGTGGTCCACTGAAGCTTTCTTT

abundance: .
j_gene: TRBJ2-3
v_gene: TRBV5-1
d_gene: .
CDR3aa: CASGFQGTDTQYF
CDR3nt: TGCGCCAGCGGCTTCCAGGGCACAGATACGCAGTATTTT

abundance: .
j_gene: TRBJ1-1
v_gene: TRBV2
d_gene: .
CDR3aa: CASSVSGSGTEAFF
CDR3nt: TGTGCCAGCAGTGTATCGGGGAGTGGCACTGAAGCTTTCTTT

abundance: .
j_gene: TRBJ2-5
v_gene: TRBV28
d_gene: .
CDR3aa: CASLPRRLPKETQYF
CDR3nt: TGTGCCAGCCTACCTCGGAGACTACCGAAAGAGACCCAGTACTTC

abundance: once
j_gene: TRBJ1-5
v_gene: TRBV28
d_gene: .
CDR3aa: CASSNIRASGSNQPQHF
CDR3nt: TGTGCCAGCAGCAACATCCGCGCTTCGGGGAGCAATCAGCCCCAGCATTTT

abundance: once
j_gene: TRBJ1-2
v_gene: TRBV29-1
d_gene: .
CDR3aa: CSSGEVRYGYTF
CDR3nt: TGCAGCTCAGGGGAGGTTCGGTATGGCTACACCTTC

abundance: .
j_gene: TRBJ1-2
v_gene: TRBV25-1
d_gene: .
CDR3aa: CASSETTAPAYSGYTF
CDR3nt: TGTGCCAGCAGTGAAACCACAGCACCCGCTTATTCTGGCTACACCTTC

abundance: .
j_gene: TRBJ2-1
v_gene: TRBV11-1
d_gene: .
CDR3aa: CASSLIPGGEQFF
CDR3nt: TGTGCCAGCAGCTTAATACCAGGTGGTGAGCAGTTCTTC

abundance: once
j_gene: TRBJ2-7
v_gene: TRBV30
d_gene: .
CDR3aa: CAWSPGTSYEQYF
CDR3nt: TGTGCCTGGAGTCCAGGGACCTCATACGAGCAGTACTTC

abundance: .
j_gene: TRBJ2-7
v_gene: TRBV5-4
d_gene: TRBD1
CDR3aa: CASSLLAGGEQYF
CDR3nt: TGTGCCAGCAGCTTGCTGGCAGGGGGCGAGCAGTACTTC

abundance: .
j_gene: TRBJ1-1
v_gene: TRBV14
d_gene: TRBD1
CDR3aa: CASSWGQQNTEAFF
CDR3nt: TGTGCCAGCAGCTGGGGACAGCAGAACACTGAAGCTTTCTTT

abundance: .
j_gene: TRBJ2-1
v_gene: TRBV5-1
d_gene: .
CDR3aa: CASSWDGGQYNEQFF
CDR3nt: TGCGCCAGCAGCTGGGATGGGGGGCAATACAATGAGCAGTTCTTC

abundance: .
j_gene: TRBJ1-3
v_gene: TRBV28
d_gene: TRBD1
CDR3aa: CASSPGQSGNTIYF
CDR3nt: TGTGCCAGCAGCCCGGGACAGTCTGGAAACACCATATATTTT

abundance: .
j_gene: TRBJ1-4
v_gene: TRBV5-1
d_gene: .
CDR3aa: CASSVQDSTNEKLFF
CDR3nt: TGCGCCAGCAGCGTACAGGACTCAACTAATGAAAAACTGTTTTTT

abundance: .
j_gene: TRBJ1-5
v_gene: TRBV5-1
d_gene: .
CDR3aa: CASSLAGANQPQHF
CDR3nt: TGCGCCAGCAGCTTGGCGGGAGCTAATCAGCCCCAGCATTTT

abundance: few
j_gene: TRBJ1-2
v_gene: TRBV30
d_gene: .
CDR3aa: CAWSVSGYYGYTF
CDR3nt: TGTGCCTGGAGTGTTAGTGGATACTATGGCTACACCTTC

abundance: .
j_gene: TRBJ1-3
v_gene: TRBV2
d_gene: .
CDR3aa: CASRIQGSGNTIYF
CDR3nt: TGTGCCAGCAGGATACAGGGATCTGGAAACACCATATATTTT

abundance: .
j_gene: TRBJ2-1
v_gene: TRBV6-6
d_gene: .
CDR3aa: CASSYSVGGEQFF
CDR3nt: TGTGCCAGCAGTTACTCGGTCGGGGGAGAGCAGTTCTTC

abundance: .
j_gene: TRBJ2-7
v_gene: TRBV10-3
d_gene: TRBD1
CDR3aa: CAIKLDRFDEQYF
CDR3nt: TGTGCCATCAAGTTGGACAGGTTCGACGAGCAGTACTTC

abundance: .
j_gene: TRBJ2-1
v_gene: TRBV4-2
d_gene: TRBD2
CDR3aa: CASSLRQGSSGGRGDEQFF
CDR3nt: TGTGCCAGCAGCTTACGGCAGGGGTCTAGCGGGGGGCGTGGGGATGAGCAGTTCTTC

abundance: .
j_gene: TRBJ2-7
v_gene: TRBV7-9
d_gene: .
CDR3aa: CASSYYNEQYF
CDR3nt: TGTGCCAGCAGCTACTATAACGAGCAGTACTTC

abundance: .
j_gene: TRBJ1-4
v_gene: TRBV15
d_gene: .
CDR3aa: CATSRDPRTATEKLFF
CDR3nt: TGTGCCACCAGCAGAGATCCGCGGACGGCAACTGAAAAACTGTTTTTT

abundance: .
j_gene: TRBJ1-3
v_gene: TRBV30
d_gene: .
CDR3aa: CAWSTGNTIYF
CDR3nt: TGTGCCTGGAGTACTGGAAACACCATATATTTT

abundance: .
j_gene: TRBJ2-1
v_gene: TRBV5-4
d_gene: TRBD1
CDR3aa: CASSTTGTGVYNEQFF
CDR3nt: TGTGCCAGCAGTACGACCGGGACAGGTGTCTACAATGAGCAGTTCTTC

abundance: .
j_gene: TRBJ2-7
v_gene: TRBV7-6
d_gene: .
CDR3aa: CASSLVAEAYEQYF
CDR3nt: TGTGCCAGCAGCTTAGTGGCGGAGGCTTACGAGCAGTACTTC

abundance: .
j_gene: TRBJ1-1
v_gene: TRBV21-1
d_gene: .
CDR3aa: CASSKAVPTNTEAFF
CDR3nt: TGTGCCAGCAGCAAAGCGGTACCCACGAACACTGAAGCTTTCTTT

abundance: .
j_gene: TRBJ2-3
v_gene: TRBV5-5
d_gene: .
CDR3aa: CASSLEGSDTQYF
CDR3nt: TGTGCCAGCAGCTTGGAAGGGTCGGATACGCAGTATTTT

abundance: .
j_gene: TRBJ1-2
v_gene: TRBV5-1
d_gene: TRBD1
CDR3aa: CASSSTGGAGGYTF
CDR3nt: TGCGCCAGCAGCTCCACAGGGGGCGCAGGTGGCTACACCTTC